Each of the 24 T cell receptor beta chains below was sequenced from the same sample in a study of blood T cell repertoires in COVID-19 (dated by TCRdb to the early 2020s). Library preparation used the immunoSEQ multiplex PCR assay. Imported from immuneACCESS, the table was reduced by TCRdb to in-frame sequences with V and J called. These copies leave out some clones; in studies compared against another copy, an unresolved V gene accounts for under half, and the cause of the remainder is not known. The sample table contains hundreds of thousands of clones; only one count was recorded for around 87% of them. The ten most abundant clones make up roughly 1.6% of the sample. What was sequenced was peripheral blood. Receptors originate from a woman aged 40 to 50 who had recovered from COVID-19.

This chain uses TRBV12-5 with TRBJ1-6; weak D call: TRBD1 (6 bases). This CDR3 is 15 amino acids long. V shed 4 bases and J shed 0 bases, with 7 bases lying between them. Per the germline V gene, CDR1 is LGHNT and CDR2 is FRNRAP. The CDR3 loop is CASGSGASYNSPLHF. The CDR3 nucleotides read TGTGCTAGTGGTTCAGGGGCCTCCTATAATTCACCCCTCCACTTT.

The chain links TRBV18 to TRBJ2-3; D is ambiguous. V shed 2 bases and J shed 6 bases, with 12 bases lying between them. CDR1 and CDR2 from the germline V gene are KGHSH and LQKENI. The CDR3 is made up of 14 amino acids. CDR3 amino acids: CASSPSTLGDTQYF. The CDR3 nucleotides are TGTGCCAGCTCACCATCGACCCTCGGGGATACGCAGTATTTT.

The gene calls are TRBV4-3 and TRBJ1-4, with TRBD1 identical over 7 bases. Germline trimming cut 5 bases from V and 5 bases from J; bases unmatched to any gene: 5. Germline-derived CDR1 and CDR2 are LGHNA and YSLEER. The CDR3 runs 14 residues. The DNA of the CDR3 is TGCGCCAGCAGCTTGGACAGGAGGAATGAAAAACTGTTTTTT. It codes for CASSLDRRNEKLFF.

The CDR3 DNA sequence: TGTGCCATCAGTGGAGAGGGACAGGGGGGAAAGGGACTGTTTTTT. The encoded protein is CAISGEGQGGKGLFF. The gene calls are TRBV10-3 and TRBJ1-4; 11 nucleotides match TRBD1. J lost 13 bases, V lost 4 bases, and 11 bases had no gene match. Germline CDR1 ENHRY, CDR2 SYGVKD. This CDR3 comprises 15 residues.

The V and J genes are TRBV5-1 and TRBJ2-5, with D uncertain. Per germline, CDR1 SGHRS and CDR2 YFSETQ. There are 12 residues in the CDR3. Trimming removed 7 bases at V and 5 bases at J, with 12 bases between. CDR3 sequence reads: CASAPGTETQYF. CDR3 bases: TGCGCCAGCGCCCCAGGTACGGAGACCCAGTACTTC.

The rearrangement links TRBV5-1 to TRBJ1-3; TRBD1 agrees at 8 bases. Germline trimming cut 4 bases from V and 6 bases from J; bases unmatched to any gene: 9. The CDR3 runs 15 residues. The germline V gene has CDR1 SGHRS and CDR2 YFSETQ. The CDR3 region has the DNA TGCGCCAGCAGCGCGGGACAGGCCATTTCAAACACCATATATTTT. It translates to CASSAGQAISNTIYF.

The chain's CDR3 is CASSFIAGVQGYTF. The CDR3 DNA reads TGTGCCAGCAGTTTTATCGCAGGGGTGCAGGGCTACACCTTC. The V gene is TRBV2, the J gene TRBJ1-2; D is perhaps TRBD1 (6 bases). This CDR3 comprises 14 residues. Germline V lookup: CDR1 SNHLY, CDR2 FYNNEI. V shed 5 bases and J shed 8 bases, with 18 bases lying between them.

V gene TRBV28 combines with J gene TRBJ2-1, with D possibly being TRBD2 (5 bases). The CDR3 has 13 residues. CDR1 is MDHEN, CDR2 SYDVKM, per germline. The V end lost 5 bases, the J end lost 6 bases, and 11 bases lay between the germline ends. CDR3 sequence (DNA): TGTGCCAGCAGTATAAGCGGCTTCAATGAGCAGTTCTTC. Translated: CASSISGFNEQFF.

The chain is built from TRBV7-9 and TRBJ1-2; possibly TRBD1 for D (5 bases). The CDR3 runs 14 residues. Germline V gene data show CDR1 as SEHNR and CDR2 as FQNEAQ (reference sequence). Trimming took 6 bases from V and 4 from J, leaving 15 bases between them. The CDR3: CASSPAGASYGYTF. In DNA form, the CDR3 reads TGTGCCAGCAGTCCTGCTGGGGCGAGCTATGGCTACACCTTC.

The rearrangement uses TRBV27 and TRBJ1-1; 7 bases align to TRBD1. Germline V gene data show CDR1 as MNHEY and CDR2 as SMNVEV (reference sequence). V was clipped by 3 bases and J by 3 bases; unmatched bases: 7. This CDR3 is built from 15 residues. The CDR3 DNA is TGTGCCAGCAGTTTTATTGGGCAGGGGGACACTGAAGCTTTCTTT. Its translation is CASSFIGQGDTEAFF.

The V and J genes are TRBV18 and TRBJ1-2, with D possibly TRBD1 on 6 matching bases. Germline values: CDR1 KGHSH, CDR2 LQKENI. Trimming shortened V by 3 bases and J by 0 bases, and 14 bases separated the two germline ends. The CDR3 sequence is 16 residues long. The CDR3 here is CASSPTDSSSNYGYTF. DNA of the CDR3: TGTGCCAGCTCACCCACGGACAGCTCCTCTAACTATGGCTACACCTTC.

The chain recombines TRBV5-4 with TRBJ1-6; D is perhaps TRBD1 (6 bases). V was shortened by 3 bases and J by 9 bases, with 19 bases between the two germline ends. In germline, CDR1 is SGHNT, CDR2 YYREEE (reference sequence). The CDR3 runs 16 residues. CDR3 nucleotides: TGTGCCAGCAGCTACCGACCACAGGGAAGGTTTTCACCCCTCCACTTT. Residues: CASSYRPQGRFSPLHF.

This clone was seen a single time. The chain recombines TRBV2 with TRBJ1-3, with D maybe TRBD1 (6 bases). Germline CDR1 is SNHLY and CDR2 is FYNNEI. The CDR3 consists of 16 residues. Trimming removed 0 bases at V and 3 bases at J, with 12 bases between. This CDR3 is CASSEAAGGVGNTIYF. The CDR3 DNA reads TGTGCCAGCAGTGAAGCAGCGGGGGGCGTTGGAAACACCATATATTTT.

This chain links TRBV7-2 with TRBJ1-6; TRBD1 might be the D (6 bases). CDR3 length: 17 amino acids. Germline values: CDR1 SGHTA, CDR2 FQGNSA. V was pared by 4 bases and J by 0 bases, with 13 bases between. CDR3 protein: CASSSDRFSSYNSPLHF. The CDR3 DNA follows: TGTGCCAGCAGCTCCGACAGGTTCAGCTCCTATAATTCACCCCTCCACTTT.

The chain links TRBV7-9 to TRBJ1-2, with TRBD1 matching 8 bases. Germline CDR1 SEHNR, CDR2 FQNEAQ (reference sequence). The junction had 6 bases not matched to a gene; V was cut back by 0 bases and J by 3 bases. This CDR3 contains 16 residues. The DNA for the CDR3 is TGTGCCAGCAGCTTAGCGGGGACAGGAACCCACTATGGCTACACCTTC. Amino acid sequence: CASSLAGTGTHYGYTF.

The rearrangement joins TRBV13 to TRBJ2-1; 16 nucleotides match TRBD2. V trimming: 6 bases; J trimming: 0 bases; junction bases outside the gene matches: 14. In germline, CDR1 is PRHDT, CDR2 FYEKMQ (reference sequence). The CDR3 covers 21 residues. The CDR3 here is CASSQESGLAGGQSSYNEQFF. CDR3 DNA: TGTGCCAGCAGTCAAGAGTCGGGACTAGCGGGGGGGCAGAGCTCCTACAATGAGCAGTTCTTC.

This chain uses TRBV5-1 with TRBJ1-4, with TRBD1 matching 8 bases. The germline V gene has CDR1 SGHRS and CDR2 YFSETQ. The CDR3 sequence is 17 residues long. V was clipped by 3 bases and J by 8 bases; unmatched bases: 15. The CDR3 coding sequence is TGCGCCAGCAGCTCCGGACCGTGGACAGGGAGGGAGGAAAAACTGTTTTTT. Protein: CASSSGPWTGREEKLFF.

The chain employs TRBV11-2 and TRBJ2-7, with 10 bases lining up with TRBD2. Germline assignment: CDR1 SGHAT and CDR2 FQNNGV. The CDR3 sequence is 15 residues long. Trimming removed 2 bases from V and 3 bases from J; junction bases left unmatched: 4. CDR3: CASSLWASGGYEQYF. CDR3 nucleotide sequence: TGTGCCAGCAGCTTATGGGCTAGCGGGGGCTACGAGCAGTACTTC.

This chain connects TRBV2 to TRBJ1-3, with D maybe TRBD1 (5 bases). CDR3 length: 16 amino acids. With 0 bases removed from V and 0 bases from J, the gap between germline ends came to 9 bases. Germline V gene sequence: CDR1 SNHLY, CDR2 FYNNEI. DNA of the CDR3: TGTGCCAGCAGTGAAGCAGGCGGGACCTCTGGAAACACCATATATTTT. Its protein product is CASSEAGGTSGNTIYF.

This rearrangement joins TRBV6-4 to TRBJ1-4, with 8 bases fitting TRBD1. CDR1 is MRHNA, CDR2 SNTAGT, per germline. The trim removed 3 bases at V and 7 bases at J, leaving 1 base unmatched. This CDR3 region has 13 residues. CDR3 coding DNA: TGTGCCAGCAGTGAACAGGGGGGTGAAAAACTGTTTTTT. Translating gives CASSEQGGEKLFF.

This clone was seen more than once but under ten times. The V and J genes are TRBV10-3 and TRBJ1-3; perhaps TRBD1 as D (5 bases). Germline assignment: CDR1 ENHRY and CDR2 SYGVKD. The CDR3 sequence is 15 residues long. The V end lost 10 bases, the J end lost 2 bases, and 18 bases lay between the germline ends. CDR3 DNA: TGTGCCACCAGGTCCTACGGGGGTACTGGAAACACCATATATTTT. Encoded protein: CATRSYGGTGNTIYF.

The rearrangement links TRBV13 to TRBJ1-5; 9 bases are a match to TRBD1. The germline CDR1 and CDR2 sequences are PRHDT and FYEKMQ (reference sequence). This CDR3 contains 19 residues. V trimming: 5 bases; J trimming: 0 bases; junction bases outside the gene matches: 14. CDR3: CASSPRTGGSFYSNQPQHF. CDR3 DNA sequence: TGTGCCAGCAGCCCCCGTACAGGGGGCTCTTTCTATAGCAATCAGCCCCAGCATTTT.

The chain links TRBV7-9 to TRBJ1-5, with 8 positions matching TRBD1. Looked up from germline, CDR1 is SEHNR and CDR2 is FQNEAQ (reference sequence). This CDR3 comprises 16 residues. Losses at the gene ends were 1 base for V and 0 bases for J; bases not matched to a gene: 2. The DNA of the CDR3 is TGTGCCAGCAGCTTAGGACAGGGGAATAGCAATCAGCCCCAGCATTTT. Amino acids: CASSLGQGNSNQPQHF.

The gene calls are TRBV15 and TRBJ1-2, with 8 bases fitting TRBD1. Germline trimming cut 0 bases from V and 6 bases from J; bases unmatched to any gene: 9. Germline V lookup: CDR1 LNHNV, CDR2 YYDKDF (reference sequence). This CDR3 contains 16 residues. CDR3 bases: TGTGCCACCAGCAGAGATACCGACAGGGGATCGCATGGCTACACCTTC. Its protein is CATSRDTDRGSHGYTF. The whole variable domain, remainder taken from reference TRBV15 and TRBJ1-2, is DAMVIQNPRYQVTQFGKPVTLSCSQTLNHNVMYWYQQKSSQAPKLLFHYYDKDFNNEADTPDNFQSRRPNTSFCFLDIRSPGLGDTAMYLCATSRDTDRGSHGYTFGSGTRLTVV.